Sequencing of this TCR beta chain was carried out in a study of blood T cells in healthy people across ages. Study outcomes and limitations: Naive and antigen-experienced cells could not be conclusively compared, given unsorted PBMCs. A roughly linear fall in TCR beta diversity per million T cells was seen with increasing age.

The CDR3 sequence is 14 residues long. Per germline, CDR1 DFQATT and CDR2 SNEGSKA (reference sequence). Alongside a J-beta primer mix, a sample-barcoded 5' primer served in a second PCR lasting 7 to 11 cycles. A single record per CDR3 protein comes from TCRdb applying MiXCR to the 5' RACE reads. The data hold about 1.8 million distinct CDR3 sequences, with roughly 49% observed a single time. To note about this clonotype: Its antigen is still unknown.

The sample comprised blood. This chain connects TRBV20-1 to TRBJ2-5; tentatively, D is TRBD1 (6 bases). Gene TRBJ2-7 matches the end of the DNA better, so the J call may be wrong. The receptor was derived from a woman in her forties in good health. CDR3 nucleotides: TGCAGTGCTAGCGGGCCAGGGGTAACCTACGAGCAGTACTTC. Encoded protein: CSASGPGVTYEQYF.